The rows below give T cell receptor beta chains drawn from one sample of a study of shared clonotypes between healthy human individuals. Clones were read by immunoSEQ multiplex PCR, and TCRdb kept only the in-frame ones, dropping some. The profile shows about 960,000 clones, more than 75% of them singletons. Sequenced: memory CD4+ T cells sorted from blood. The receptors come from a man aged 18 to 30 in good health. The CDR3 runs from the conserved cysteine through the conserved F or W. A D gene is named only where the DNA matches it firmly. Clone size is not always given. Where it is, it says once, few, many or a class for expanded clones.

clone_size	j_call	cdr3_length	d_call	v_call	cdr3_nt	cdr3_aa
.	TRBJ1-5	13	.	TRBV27	TGTGCCAGCAGTTCACGGGGATTTCAGCCCCAGCATTTT	CASSSRGFQPQHF
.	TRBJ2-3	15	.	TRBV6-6	TGTGCCAGCAGTTACCCAGCGGGCGGCGTGGATACGCAGTATTTT	CASSYPAGGVDTQYF
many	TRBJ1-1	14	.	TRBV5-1	TGCGCCAGCAGCTTGACCAGGGGGAACACTGAAGCTTTCTTT	CASSLTRGNTEAFF
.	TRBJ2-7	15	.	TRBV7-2	TGTGCCAGCAGCTTAGATACCTCGGGCAGGTACGAGCAGTACTTC	CASSLDTSGRYEQYF
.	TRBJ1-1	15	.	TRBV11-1	TGTGCCAGCAGCCGATTGACCGAGTGGAACACTGAAGCTTTCTTT	CASSRLTEWNTEAFF
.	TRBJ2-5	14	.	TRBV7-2	TGTGCCAGCAGCCCCGGGCCCCAGACGGAGACCCAGTACTTC	CASSPGPQTETQYF
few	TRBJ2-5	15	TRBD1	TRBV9	TGTGCCAGCAGCGTATCAGGGACAGGGTGGGAGACCCAGTACTTC	CASSVSGTGWETQYF
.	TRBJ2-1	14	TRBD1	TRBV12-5	TGTGCTAGTGCCACGACAGGGGGCTACTATGAGCAGTTCTTC	CASATTGGYYEQFF
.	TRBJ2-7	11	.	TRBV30	TGTGCCTGGACCCCGGGCCACGAGCAGTACTTC	CAWTPGHEQYF
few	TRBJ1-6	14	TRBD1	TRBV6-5	TGTGCCAGCAGTTTGAAGGGGGCGAATTCACCCCTCCACTTT	CASSLKGANSPLHF
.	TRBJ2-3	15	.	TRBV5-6	TGTGCCAGCAGCTTGGTCAGGGTATTAACAGATACGCAGTATTTT	CASSLVRVLTDTQYF
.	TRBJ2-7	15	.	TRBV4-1	TGCGCCAGCAGCCCAAGAAGGGAGCTCGGCTACGAGCAGTACTTC	CASSPRRELGYEQYF
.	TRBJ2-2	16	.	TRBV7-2	TGTGCCAGCAGCTTAGTTCGACCTAAAAACACCGGGGAGCTGTTTTTT	CASSLVRPKNTGELFF
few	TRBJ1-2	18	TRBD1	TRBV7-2	TGTGCCAGCAGCAGACGGACAGGGGTATACGGCCCCTATGCGGGCTACACCTTC	CASSRRTGVYGPYAGYTF
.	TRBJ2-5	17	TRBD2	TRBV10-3	TGTGCCATCAGTGAGTCGATAGTTAGCGGGGTTCAAGAGACCCAGTACTTC	CAISESIVSGVQETQYF
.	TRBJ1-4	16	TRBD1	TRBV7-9	TGTGCCATCCCGAAACCCCCGGGACAGAGTAATGAAAAACTGTTTTTT	CAIPKPPGQSNEKLFF
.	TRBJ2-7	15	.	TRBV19	TGTGCCAGTAGGGATGGCCAGGGGAGTTCCTACGAGCAGTACTTC	CASRDGQGSSYEQYF
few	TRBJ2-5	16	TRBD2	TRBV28	TGTGCCAGCAGTCGGACTAGCGGGGGGACTAAGAAGACCCAGTACTTC	CASSRTSGGTKKTQYF
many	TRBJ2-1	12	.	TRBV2	TGTGCCAGCGGTGTTATCTACAATGAGCAGTTCTTC	CASGVIYNEQFF
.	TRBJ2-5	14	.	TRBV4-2	TGTGCCAGCAGCCAAGATATCCTAGACGAGACCCAGTACTTC	CASSQDILDETQYF
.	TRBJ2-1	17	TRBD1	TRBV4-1	TGCGCCAGCAGCCAATCCGGACAGGGGGCGTCCTACAATGAGCAGTTCTTC	CASSQSGQGASYNEQFF
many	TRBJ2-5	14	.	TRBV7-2	TGTGCCAGCAGCTTGGGCCGGGTTCAAGAGACCCAGTACTTC	CASSLGRVQETQYF
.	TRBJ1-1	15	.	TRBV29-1	TGCAGCGCCTCAAAACCCCGACAGGTTAACACTGAAGCTTTCTTT	CSASKPRQVNTEAFF
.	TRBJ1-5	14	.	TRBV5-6	TGTGCCAGCAGCTTCCCCGCGGGAAATCAGCCCCAGCATTTT	CASSFPAGNQPQHF